Following are 6 T cell receptor beta chains from one sample sequenced in a study of blood T cell repertoires in COVID-19. Here immunoSEQ multiplex PCR was the method, and the copy in TCRdb shows in-frame clones only, minus some. The sample includes approximately 480,000 clones, around 87% of them seen just once. Sequences were obtained from PBMCs or T cells enriched from blood (not recorded which). These receptors were collected from a woman under 30 who had recovered from COVID-19.

The CDR3 DNA is TGTGCCAGCAGATCTTTAGCGTTGTCCTACGAGCAGTACTTC. Its protein is CASRSLALSYEQYF. V gene TRBV5-6 combines with J gene TRBJ2-7, with a possible D match to TRBD2 (5 bases). V shed 5 bases and J shed 1 base, with 13 bases lying between them. The CDR3 sequence is 14 residues long. Germline V CDR1 and CDR2: SGHDT, YYEEEE.

There are a few counts of this clone. The chain employs TRBV6-5 and TRBJ1-1; D is unclear. Germline CDR1 reads MNHEY; CDR2 reads SVGAGI. V was trimmed by 6 bases and J by 1 base, leaving 15 bases between them. The CDR3 covers 15 residues. This CDR3 is CASSHFEGANTEAFF. CDR3 bases: TGTGCCAGCAGCCATTTCGAGGGAGCGAACACTGAAGCTTTCTTT.

The V call is TRBV7-6, the J call TRBJ2-4; 14 positions agree with TRBD2. The length of the CDR3 is 16 residues. J gave up 6 bases and V 4 bases, and 5 bases lay outside the gene matches. Per the germline V gene, CDR1 is SGHVS and CDR2 is FNYEAQ. The CDR3 DNA follows: TGTGCCAGCAGCTCCCGACTAGCGGGGGGGCTAAACATTCAGTACTTC. Translating gives CASSSRLAGGLNIQYF.

The chain recombines TRBV3-1 (or the pseudogene TRBV3-2) with TRBJ1-2, with D hard to call. The CDR3 extends over 14 amino acids. Trimming stripped 2 bases from V and 7 bases from J, with 14 bases between. CDR1 is LGHDT, CDR2 YNNKEL, per germline (reference sequence). Here the CDR3 DNA reads TGTGCCAGCAGCCAATTATCTAATTTCCTTGGCTACACCTTC. It codes for CASSQLSNFLGYTF.

This rearrangement joins TRBV5-6 to TRBJ2-7; 9 nucleotides align to TRBD1. The CDR3 contains 14 residues. Trimming took 2 bases from V and 3 from J; bases not matched to a gene: 3. Germline V gene sequence: CDR1 SGHDT, CDR2 YYEEEE. This CDR3 is CASSFGTGNYEQYF. The DNA for the CDR3 is TGTGCCAGCAGCTTCGGGACAGGGAACTACGAGCAGTACTTC.

V usage is TRBV5-1 and J usage is TRBJ2-1; 9 bases fit TRBD1. The CDR3 consists of 18 residues. V dropped 3 bases and J dropped 0; count of bases not matched to a gene: 10. Germline CDR1 reads SGHRS; CDR2 reads YFSETQ. CDR3 nucleotide sequence: TGCGCCAGCAGCTCGCGCGCCGGGACAGGGAGCTCCTACAATGAGCAGTTCTTC. This gives the protein CASSSRAGTGSSYNEQFF.